Each of the 21 T cell receptor beta chains below was sequenced from the same sample in a study of identical twins (TCRdb year 2016). Library preparation used 5' RACE. Instrument used: Illumina HiSeq 2000. TCRdb ran its own pipeline on the public reads, namely fastp trimming at Q25 and MiXCR clone calling, and kept in-frame beta chains. Rows with a matching CDR3 protein are joined into one entry that keeps the most common DNA and genes. The sample has under 900,000 distinct CDR3 sequences on record, more than 9% of them singletons. In total, the top ten clones hold 1.5% to 2% of the sample. This sample also belongs to another study, concerning yellow fever vaccine responses in identical twins.

Specimen: PBMCs. The receptors were gathered from a woman under 30 in good health.

The chain links TRBV12-3 or TRBV12-4 to TRBJ2-1; no firm D call. V lost 8 bases and J lost 1, with 15 bases in between. The CDR3 is 15 amino acids. In DNA form, the CDR3 reads TGTGCCAGCGGCCCGTGGGGTTTATCCTACAATGAGCAGTTCTTC. It codes for CASGPWGLSYNEQFF.

This clonotype was seen at least ten times. The chain couples TRBV10-3 to TRBJ1-6; the D is unclear. CDR1 is ENHRY and CDR2 is SYGVKD in the germline V gene. The CDR3 is 14 residues long. V shed 3 bases and J shed 9 bases, with 12 bases lying between them. In nucleotides, the CDR3 is TGTGCCATCAGTGAAGGACTCGGGAGTTCACCCCTCCACTTT. This sequence encodes CAISEGLGSSPLHF.

This clonotype has only a few counts. A read error may produce the germline difference seen at one junction end. The chain recombines TRBV7-2 with TRBJ2-4, with 8 bases lining up with TRBD2. Germline V gene data show CDR1 as SGHTA and CDR2 as FQGNSA. CDR3 size: 16 residues. The CDR3 is CASSFSGSSSGFMKHF. Written as DNA, the CDR3 is TGTGCCAGCAGCTTCTCGGGGTCCTCTAGCGGGTTTATGAAGCACTTC.

This clonotype was observed once. The chain has TRBV12-3 or TRBV12-4 and TRBJ2-1; 7 nucleotides line up with TRBD2. Losses at the gene ends were 6 bases for V and 0 bases for J; bases not matched to a gene: 17. The CDR3 spans 19 residues. The CDR3 sequence: CASSTLPGLSSPSYNEQFF. DNA for the CDR3: TGTGCCAGCAGCACCCTTCCGGGACTATCGAGCCCCTCCTACAATGAGCAGTTCTTC.

The CDR3 loop reads CASSPQAGAAVEQFF. The CDR3 DNA reads as TGTGCCAGCAGCCCTCAAGCGGGGGCCGCGGTTGAGCAGTTCTTC. The rearrangement links TRBV7-7 to TRBJ2-1; TRBD2 matches at 8 bases. The germline V gene encodes CDR1 SSHAT and CDR2 FNYEAQ (reference sequence). The CDR3 contains 15 residues. V lost 5 bases to trimming and J lost 9 bases; unmatched junction nucleotides: 12.

The chain carries TRBV2 and TRBJ2-7, with no clear D. This CDR3 is 13 amino acids long. V dropped 4 bases and J dropped 2 bases, with 9 bases sitting between them. Germline CDR1 is SNHLY and CDR2 is FYNNEI. The CDR3 sequence: CASSVIGTYEQYV. The CDR3 DNA reads as TGTGCCAGCAGTGTTATAGGAACCTACGAGCAGTACGTC.

This clonotype was counted at least ten times. The genes are TRBV12-3 or TRBV12-4 and TRBJ2-2, with D uncertain. This CDR3 has 13 amino acids. V lost 4 bases, J lost 5 bases, and 8 bases lay in between. The CDR3 DNA reads as TGTGCCAGCAGTTCGGCCGGAACCGGGGAGCTGTTTTTT. Its protein product is CASSSAGTGELFF.

This clonotype was detected a few times. The chain is built from TRBV15 and TRBJ1-1; TRBD1 agrees at 9 bases. The V gene end was trimmed by 5 bases and the J gene end by 3 bases; junction bases not matched to a gene: 7. CDR1 LNHNV and CDR2 YYDKDF come from the germline V gene (reference sequence). The CDR3 loop spans 15 amino acids. CDR3 nucleotides: TGTGCCACCAGCCCAGAACAGGGGGCGTACACTGAAGCTTTCTTT. Protein sequence: CATSPEQGAYTEAFF.

In its sample, this clonotype was seen a few times. CDR3 loop: CASSQGFTSGELFF. The CDR3 nucleotides are TGTGCCAGCAGCCAAGGGTTTACGTCCGGGGAGCTGTTTTTT. The chain is built from TRBV3-1 and TRBJ2-2; D unclear. Germline CDR1 reads LGHDT; CDR2 reads YNNKEL (reference sequence). Trimming pared 1 base from V and 6 bases from J, leaving 9 bases between. The CDR3 runs to 14 residues.

In its sample, this clonotype was seen a few times. V and J are TRBV24-1 and TRBJ2-3; TRBD2 matches 11 bases. Germline loops: CDR1 KGHDR, CDR2 SFDVKD. The ends lost 3 bases at V and 2 bases at J; junction bases unmatched: 6. This CDR3 spans 17 amino acids. The CDR3 region has the DNA TGTGCCACCAGTGATGTTACTAGCGGGGGAAACACAGATACGCAGTATTTT. Translation gives CATSDVTSGGNTDTQYF.

This clonotype turned up a few times. The rearrangement uses TRBV20-1 and TRBJ2-3; no clear D. Germline CDR1 is DFQATT and CDR2 is SNEGSKA (reference sequence). V was shortened by 4 bases and J by 1 base, with 3 bases between the two germline ends. The CDR3 contains 11 residues. The CDR3 protein is CSATRTDTQYF. CDR3 nucleotides: TGCAGTGCTACTCGCACAGATACGCAGTATTTT.

This clonotype was seen more than once but under ten times. The V gene is TRBV9, the J gene TRBJ2-2, with 15 bases that match TRBD2. Germline V gene data show CDR1 as SGDLS and CDR2 as YYNGEE. The CDR3 totals 20 residues. V was clipped by 0 bases and J by 0 bases; unmatched bases: 6. DNA of the CDR3: TGTGCCAGCAGCGTAGGGACTAGCGGGGGGGGAAGCGCGAACACCGGGGAGCTGTTTTTT. Translating gives CASSVGTSGGGSANTGELFF.

This chain connects TRBV18 to TRBJ2-7; TRBD2 aligns across 11 bases. The germline CDR1 and CDR2 sequences are KGHSH and LQKENI. Trimming removed 2 bases from V and 2 bases from J; junction bases left unmatched: 11. The length of the CDR3 is 18 residues. The CDR3 is CASSPEETSGKGAYEQYF. The CDR3 nucleotides read TGTGCCAGCTCACCAGAAGAGACTAGCGGGAAGGGGGCCTACGAGCAGTACTTC.

The chain couples TRBV11-1 to TRBJ1-1; 10 nucleotides agree with TRBD1. J was trimmed by 6 bases and V by 1 base; bases with no gene match: 17. Germline assignment: CDR1 SGHAT and CDR2 FQDESV (reference sequence). The CDR3 loop spans 19 amino acids. The CDR3 reads CASSLGSWTGGTLVPEAFF. CDR3 nucleotides: TGTGCCAGCAGCTTAGGGTCGTGGACAGGGGGAACTCTGGTCCCTGAAGCTTTCTTT.

The chain has TRBV5-1 and TRBJ2-5; 7 bases are a match to TRBD2. Germline trimming cut 0 bases from V and 5 bases from J; bases unmatched to any gene: 7. This CDR3 is built from 15 residues. CDR1 SGHRS and CDR2 YFSETQ come from the germline V gene. This CDR3 reads CASSLDGGLGETQYF. The CDR3 region has the DNA TGCGCCAGCAGCTTGGACGGTGGACTAGGGGAGACCCAGTACTTC.

V is TRBV3-1 and J is TRBJ2-2, with 12 bases lining up with TRBD2. V was pared by 4 bases and J by 0 bases, with 6 bases of the junction left unmatched. The CDR3 totals 18 residues. CDR1 is LGHDT, CDR2 YNNKEL, per germline (reference sequence). The CDR3 coding sequence is TGTGCCAGCAGCCCACTAGCGGGGGGACCTGCGAACACCGGGGAGCTGTTTTTT. It yields the protein CASSPLAGGPANTGELFF.

The genes are TRBV5-1 and TRBJ2-2; 8 bases align to TRBD2. The CDR3 extends over 18 amino acids. Trimming took 0 bases from V and 2 from J; bases not matched to a gene: 9. CDR1 and CDR2 (germline): SGHRS, YFSETQ. The CDR3 sequence: CASSLAGVAGTNTGELFF. The CDR3 DNA reads TGCGCCAGCAGCTTGGCCGGAGTAGCGGGAACTAACACCGGGGAGCTGTTTTTT.

This clonotype occurred many times. The chain recombines TRBV20-1 with TRBJ2-4, with 7 bases aligning to TRBD1. Trimming at V came to 0 bases and at J to 0 bases, leaving 11 bases not matched to a gene. Germline V CDR1 and CDR2: DFQATT, SNEGSKA (reference sequence). This CDR3 has 18 amino acids. The CDR3: CSARESGPQGVAKNIQYF. The CDR3, as DNA: TGCAGTGCTAGAGAATCGGGCCCGCAGGGGGTAGCCAAAAACATTCAGTACTTC.

This clonotype was recorded a few times. V and J are TRBV12-3 or TRBV12-4 and TRBJ1-1, with D hard to call. V lost 7 bases and J lost 9, with 15 bases in between. This CDR3 has 12 residues. The CDR3 DNA reads as TGTGCCAGCACCCTTACGACGGATAAAGCTTTCTTT. Encoded protein: CASTLTTDKAFF.

The V and J genes are TRBV12-3 or TRBV12-4 and TRBJ1-5, with a tentative D call TRBD1 (5 bases). Between the trimmed V and J ends, which lost 4 bases and 5 bases, there was a span of 12 bases. The CDR3 is made up of 14 amino acids. The CDR3 DNA sequence: TGTGCCAGCAGTTCGGGGGGGTATGATCAGCCCCAGCATTTT. Protein product: CASSSGGYDQPQHF.

The chain has TRBV12-3 or TRBV12-4 and TRBJ2-7, with D perhaps TRBD1 (6 bases). Trimming left V 6 bases short and J 2 bases short, with 11 bases between. The CDR3 loop spans 13 amino acids. The CDR3 protein is CASSADSPYEQYF. In nucleotides, the CDR3 is TGTGCCAGCAGCGCGGACAGTCCCTACGAGCAGTACTTC.